The text below deals with one T cell receptor beta chain. Its antigen is not known. This entry is derived from a study of beta chain features in type 1 diabetes. Study-level points and caveats: A moderate, significant TCRB CDR3 shortening appeared in type 1 diabetes across four CD4+ subsets.

The investigators reverse transcribed all of the isolated RNA, so they sequenced expressed TCRB transcripts. Clones were read by immunoSEQ multiplex PCR, and TCRdb kept only the in-frame ones, dropping some. The sample lists 150,000 to 200,000 clones, roughly 9% occurring once. The CDR3 runs 11 residues. V trimming: 7 bases; J trimming: 10 bases; junction bases outside the gene matches: 5. Germline V gene lookup returns CDR1 SGHRS and CDR2 YFSETQ. The receptor was derived from a woman in her 30s with type 1 diabetes. The sequenced material came from central memory CD4+ T cells from blood. The rearrangement uses TRBV5-1 and TRBJ2-1; the match to TRBD2 covers 7 bases. CDR3 sequence reads: CASAGEYEQFF. CDR3 in DNA: TGCGCCAGCGCGGGGGAGTACGAGCAGTTCTTC. Looking up the rest from reference TRBV5-1 and TRBJ2-1 gives the full variable domain: KAGVTQTPRYLIKTRGQQVTLSCSPISGHRSVSWYQQTPGQGLQFLFEYFSETQRNKGNFPGRFSGRQFSNSRSEMNVSTLELGDSALYLCASAGEYEQFFGPGTRLTVL.